This paragraph reports one TCR beta chain. What this receptor recognizes is not known. Per-base quality was not reported, and no clone a single base away is much larger than it. The intended sense of this specimen's time point label: about 28 days (+/-7) after the second vaccine dose. AZD1222 recipients whose second dose came at about 4 weeks and those whose second dose came at about 12 weeks were combined into one group, since spike-specific TCR depth and breadth did not differ between the two schedules. Vaccinee samples came from UK trials COV001 and COV002, including a single-blind randomized controlled phase 2/3 trial of AZD1222 (ChAdOx1 nCoV-19) in healthy adults. For TCRbeta chain sequencing, PBMC samples were collected from trial participants at day 0 and at day 28 after the second dose. This sample was taken from a study of T cell responses to AZD1222 COVID-19 vaccine (dated by TCRdb to the early 2020s). For the wider study: A total of just over 230 trial participants underwent TCR sequencing, of whom 200 to 220 had received two doses of AZD1222 and 26 had received two doses of the MenACWY control vaccine. Trial participants were enrolled by age into 18-55, 56-69 and 70-plus year subgroups, with 148, 28 and 57 TCR-sequenced participants respectively. What the work shows at the level of the full study, not this receptor alone: After two AZD1222 doses, both the breadth and the depth of spike-specific TCRs were significantly higher than at day 0 and than in MenACWY recipients. In the small 56-69-year group, the increase in depth fell short of significance, most likely because of low power. Only six or seven AZD1222 recipients were SARS-CoV-2 seropositive at baseline, limiting conclusions about previously exposed vaccinees. Most participants were white British and females outnumbered males, and the authors suggested that clonal diversity may have been underestimated. Reportedly, close to half of the unique spike-specific TCRs recognized epitopes lying outside the regions that are mutated in the B.1.351 and B.1.1.7 variants. Because no day 14 peak-response samples were available, the repertoires could be characterized only after the peak T cell response. The whole spike protein was spanned by vaccine-associated CD4 TCRs, and dominant responses were seen in regions 160-218 and 743-854.

From the cysteine through the phenylalanine, the CDR3 covers 16 amino acids. This entry keeps only the CDR3 DNA: 48 bases, framed from base 1. Sequences SGHTA (CDR1) and FQGTGA (CDR2) are obtained from the germline V gene. At the junction V is shortened by 1 base and J by 0 bases, with 10 bases in between. The CDR3 regions of human TCRbeta chains were analyzed by immunosequencing. In the authors' own workflow: Repertoire TCRs were matched against a reference library of SARS-CoV-2-specific TCRs generated with the MIRA antigen-specificity platform. Breadth was defined as the fraction of unique TCRs that were SARS-CoV-2-associated, and depth was defined as the fraction of total T cells that were SARS-CoV-2-associated. Using the MIRA data, each spike-specific TCR was assigned both to the spike region to which the TCR was reactive and to a CD4 or CD8 class. Log10-transformed breadth and depth values were compared by one-way ANOVA with Sidak's multiple comparisons tests. TCRdb obtained this table from immuneACCESS and retained in-frame rearrangements with V and J assigned. These tables miss some clones; where compared with another copy, unresolved V genes account for less than half of the shortfall, and the remainder is unexplained. Clone size and the V and J calls come from that table; the DNA yielded D and trimming. The sample contains some 100,000 clones, more than 80% of them found a single time. Roughly 2.7% of the sample comes from the top ten.

The rearranged chain carries TRBV7-3 and TRBJ2-1, with the D gene call left open. The input for sequencing was peripheral blood, taken 28 days after the second AZD1222 dose. The receptor was derived from an adult who received the AZD1222 COVID-19 vaccine. At the DNA level, the sequence is TGTGCCAGCAGCTTAAAGCTGGCCAGCTCCTACAATGAGCAGTTCTTC. Translated, this gives CASSLKLASSYNEQFF.